The 31 T cell receptor beta chains in this list originate from one sample, sequenced in a study of T cell responses to AZD1222 COVID-19 vaccine (dated by TCRdb to 2020 to 2023). The library came from the immunoSEQ multiplex PCR assay. TCRdb took this table from immuneACCESS and kept in-frame rearrangements with V and J called. Such tables lack part of the clones; where checked against another copy, unresolved V genes explain under half of the gap, and the rest is unexplained. In this sample the table shows approximately 180,000 clones, about nine tenths of which occur a single time. Approximately 2.5% of the sample comes from the top ten. The time point label, read with the paper, signifies: baseline before first vaccination. The starting material was peripheral blood, obtained on day 0 of AZD1222 vaccination. Every receptor here comes from an adult in good health.

The table lists this clone with a count of one. The chain employs TRBV10-2 and TRBJ2-7, with 10 bases fitting TRBD1. V was pared by 6 bases and J by 3 bases, with 2 bases of the junction left unmatched. The CDR3 spans 13 residues. The germline V gene has CDR1 WSHSY and CDR2 SAAADI. The CDR3 nucleotides read TGCGCCAGCAGAGGGACAGGGGTCTACGAGCAGTACTTC. This sequence encodes CASRGTGVYEQYF.

The chain carries TRBV18 and TRBJ2-1; TRBD2 aligns across 11 bases. Losses at the gene ends were 2 bases for V and 1 base for J; bases not matched to a gene: 7. The CDR3 is made up of 18 amino acids. Germline V gene lookup returns CDR1 KGHSH and CDR2 LQKENI. The CDR3 DNA reads as TGTGCCAGCTCACCAACCCTAGCGGGAGGCAAGTCCTACAATGAGCAGTTCTTC. Protein sequence: CASSPTLAGGKSYNEQFF.

The genes are TRBV2 and TRBJ2-1, with 7 bases identical to TRBD2. The CDR3 contains 17 residues. Germline CDR1 and CDR2: SNHLY and FYNNEI. Unmatched junction bases numbered 13, after V lost 8 bases and J lost 0 bases. As DNA, the CDR3 is TGTGCCAGCTCCGGTTTGGGGGAGGGGAGCTCCTACAATGAGCAGTTCTTC. It is translated as CASSGLGEGSSYNEQFF.

The chain couples TRBV3-1 (or the pseudogene TRBV3-2) to TRBJ1-1; weak D call: TRBD1 (6 bases). Germline-derived CDR1 and CDR2 are LGHDT and YNNKEL (reference sequence). The CDR3 loop spans 13 amino acids. V lost 5 bases and J lost 2, with 9 bases in between. The CDR3 loop is CASSRQANTEAFF. The CDR3 DNA follows: TGTGCCAGCAGCAGACAGGCCAACACTGAAGCTTTCTTT.

V and J are TRBV7-2 and TRBJ1-2; possible D gene TRBD1, 5 bases. The CDR3 is 15 amino acids. Germline values: CDR1 SGHTA, CDR2 FQGNSA. V lost 1 base and J 6 bases, leaving 15 bases between the germline ends. The CDR3 loop reads CASSLGWSAGNGYTF. As DNA, the CDR3 is TGTGCCAGCAGCTTAGGATGGTCTGCAGGGAATGGCTACACCTTC. The full variable domain, rest sourced from reference TRBV7-2 and TRBJ1-2, is GAGVSQSPSNKVTEKGKDVELRCDPISGHTALYWYRQSLGQGLEFLIYFQGNSAPDKSGLPSDRFSAERTGGSVSTLTIQRTQQEDSAVYLCASSLGWSAGNGYTFGSGTRLTVV.

The chain joins TRBV7-2 to TRBJ2-7, with 10 bases fitting TRBD2. The CDR3 length is 19 residues. Germline CDR1 and CDR2: SGHTA and FQGNSA. After removal of 5 bases from V and 3 bases from J, the junction contained 19 bases not matched to a gene. The CDR3 here is CASSPSRVIPSGSLYEQYF. The CDR3 DNA reads as TGTGCCAGCAGCCCATCCCGGGTAATCCCTAGCGGGAGTCTCTACGAGCAGTACTTC.

The chain is built from TRBV19 and TRBJ2-7; D gene uncertain. The germline V gene encodes CDR1 LNHDA and CDR2 SQIVND (reference sequence). Trimming shortened V by 5 bases and J by 0 bases, and 8 bases separated the two germline ends. The CDR3 extends over 13 amino acids. In nucleotides, the CDR3 is TGTGCCAGTAGTGGTACAATCTCCTACGAGCAGTACTTC. The encoded protein is CASSGTISYEQYF.

The V and J genes are TRBV11-1 and TRBJ2-1, with D unresolved. The V and J ends lost 6 bases and 2 bases respectively, with 8 bases between them. The CDR3 sequence is 13 residues long. CDR1 and CDR2 from the germline V gene are SGHAT and FQDESV (reference sequence). CDR3 in amino acids: CASSHRTYNEQFF. CDR3 DNA: TGTGCCAGCAGTCACCGAACCTACAATGAGCAGTTCTTC.

This rearrangement joins TRBV7-3 to TRBJ1-1; 7 bases agree with TRBD1. In germline, CDR1 is SGHTA, CDR2 FQGTGA. V gave up 5 bases and J gave up 1 base; unmatched junction bases: 4. The CDR3 runs to 14 residues. The DNA for the CDR3 is TGTGCCAGCAGCACCCGACAGGGGAACACTGAAGCTTTCTTT. This gives the protein CASSTRQGNTEAFF.

This chain joins TRBV20-1 and TRBJ1-1; TRBD1 agrees at 11 bases. The CDR3 length is 15 residues. Germline V gene lookup returns CDR1 DFQATT and CDR2 SNEGSKA (reference sequence). The V gene end was trimmed by 3 bases and the J gene end by 0 bases; junction bases not matched to a gene: 3. In nucleotides, the CDR3 is TGCAGTGCTAGTCGGACAGGGGGCATGAACACTGAAGCTTTCTTT. This encodes CSASRTGGMNTEAFF.

The genes are TRBV5-4 and TRBJ1-2; perhaps TRBD1 as D (5 bases). Trimming removed 5 bases at V and 5 bases at J, with 13 bases between. The CDR3 loop spans 13 amino acids. CDR1 and CDR2 from the germline V gene are SGHNT and YYREEE (reference sequence). In DNA form, the CDR3 reads TGTGCCAGCAGGCCGACGGGACTTTATGGCTACACCTTC. Translated, it gives CASRPTGLYGYTF.

Note on this clone: The junction differs from germline at one of its ends, possibly a read error. The chain is built from TRBV5-8 and TRBJ2-1; 8 nucleotides agree with TRBD2. The CDR3 extends over 15 amino acids. CDR1 is SGHTS and CDR2 is YDEGEE in the germline V gene. The CDR3 here is CASSFGYAGGPPGVF. The CDR3 DNA reads as TGTGCCAGCAGCTTCGGGTACGCGGGAGGCCCGCCGGGGGTCTTC.

The gene calls are TRBV6-1 and TRBJ2-7; 7 nucleotides line up with TRBD1. This CDR3 region has 14 residues. Germline trimming cut 5 bases from V and 3 bases from J; bases unmatched to any gene: 7. CDR1 is MNHNS and CDR2 is SASEGT in the germline V gene. Here the CDR3 reads CASSRTGGDYEQYF. CDR3 nucleotide sequence: TGTGCCAGCAGTCGGACAGGTGGAGACTACGAGCAGTACTTC.

This rearrangement joins TRBV2 to TRBJ1-5; TRBD1 is a possible D gene (5 bases). Trimming shortened V by 7 bases and J by 2 bases, and 15 bases separated the two germline ends. The CDR3 sequence is 15 residues long. Germline-derived CDR1 and CDR2 are SNHLY and FYNNEI. The CDR3 region has the DNA TGTGCCAGCACGAGAGAGGGGCAACGCAATCAGCCCCAGCATTTT. It encodes CASTREGQRNQPQHF.

This clone was counted a single time. This chain connects TRBV2 to TRBJ2-7; D gene uncertain. Germline CDR1 and CDR2: SNHLY and FYNNEI. The CDR3 covers 11 residues. V was trimmed by 6 bases and J by 6 bases, leaving 9 bases between them. The CDR3 is CASRDGPEQYF. Written as DNA, the CDR3 is TGTGCCAGCAGGGACGGCCCCGAGCAGTACTTC.

The rearrangement joins TRBV19 to TRBJ1-4; tentative D call: TRBD1 (5 bases). V was cut by 7 bases and J by 8 bases, with 17 bases left in between. This CDR3 spans 14 amino acids. Germline V gene data show CDR1 as LNHDA and CDR2 as SQIVND (reference sequence). CDR3 in DNA: TGTGCCAGTACCCTCTCGGGGGTTCGGGAAAAACTGTTTTTT. It yields the protein CASTLSGVREKLFF.

The chain combines TRBV6-5 with TRBJ1-1; TRBD1 agrees at 10 bases. CDR1 is MNHEY, CDR2 SVGAGI, per germline. The CDR3 runs 14 residues. Losses at the gene ends were 6 bases for V and 6 bases for J; bases not matched to a gene: 7. The CDR3 bases are TGTGCCAGCAGACCCGGGACAGGGGAGCCTGAAGCTTTCTTT. Translating gives CASRPGTGEPEAFF.

The chain uses TRBV27 and TRBJ2-7, with D perhaps matching TRBD2 (5 bases). The CDR3 covers 14 residues. V lost 3 bases to trimming and J lost 5 bases, with 14 bases between them. In germline, CDR1 is MNHEY, CDR2 SMNVEV (reference sequence). The CDR3 loop is CASSFDLTGDEQYF. For the CDR3, the DNA is TGTGCCAGCAGTTTCGACCTCACCGGGGACGAGCAGTACTTC.

This clone was seen once. The chain links TRBV19 to TRBJ1-2; 7 bases agree with TRBD1. Germline CDR1 LNHDA, CDR2 SQIVND (reference sequence). This CDR3 is built from 14 residues. Trimming took 4 bases from V and 4 from J; bases not matched to a gene: 6. The CDR3: CASSTGGGGYGYTF. The CDR3 DNA is TGTGCCAGTAGTACAGGGGGTGGCGGCTATGGCTACACCTTC.

With regard to this clone: Relative to the germline gene, one junction end is altered; a read error may explain this. The genes are TRBV2 and TRBJ2-7; D uncertain. The CDR3 totals 13 residues. Germline CDR1 SNHLY, CDR2 FYNNEI. The CDR3 sequence: CASSVVVSYEQYF. The CDR3 nucleotides are TGTGCCAGCAGTGTCGTTGTCTCCTACGAGCAGTACTTT.

The chain links TRBV6-5 to TRBJ1-1; D might be TRBD1 (6 bases). The V end was cut by 7 bases, the J end by 6 bases, with 21 bases between. The CDR3 covers 15 residues. CDR1 and CDR2 from the germline V gene are MNHEY and SVGAGI. In nucleotides, the CDR3 is TGTGCCAGCACTACCCGAAAAGGGGGTTCCCCTGAAGCTTTCTTT. It codes for CASTTRKGGSPEAFF.

The CDR3 spells CASSQGGRIYEQYF. The CDR3 DNA is TGTGCCAGCAGCCAGGGCGGTAGGATTTACGAGCAGTACTTC. J is TRBJ2-7 and V is TRBV11-2; D is perhaps TRBD1 (5 bases). The length of the CDR3 is 14 residues. The V end lost 5 bases, the J end lost 4 bases, and 15 bases lay between the germline ends. CDR1 and CDR2 (germline): SGHAT, FQNNGV.

This chain's CDR3 is CASSLVWHSYNEQFF. CDR3 in DNA: TGTGCCAGCAGCTTGGTGTGGCATTCTTACAATGAGCAGTTCTTC. V usage is TRBV5-4 and J usage is TRBJ2-1; no definite D call. Germline V gene data show CDR1 as SGHNT and CDR2 as YYREEE (reference sequence). The ends were cut back, 0 bases at V and 4 bases at J, with 11 bases in the middle. This CDR3 contains 15 residues.

CDR3: CASSLLGNTGELFF. DNA of the CDR3: TGTGCCAGCAGCCTCCTCGGGAACACCGGGGAGCTGTTTTTT. The chain couples TRBV7-6 to TRBJ2-2; D unclear. The CDR3 is 14 residues long. With 5 bases removed from V and 1 base from J, the gap between germline ends came to 8 bases. Germline V CDR1 and CDR2: SGHVS, FNYEAQ.

The chain joins TRBV5-4 to TRBJ2-7; D unresolved. CDR3 size: 14 residues. Germline assignment: CDR1 SGHNT and CDR2 YYREEE (reference sequence). V was shortened by 5 bases and J by 5 bases, with 17 bases between the two germline ends. The CDR3 loop reads CASSRSAETNEQYF. The CDR3 DNA reads TGTGCCAGCAGTCGGTCAGCTGAAACTAACGAGCAGTACTTC.

The chain employs TRBV6-5 and TRBJ2-7; no reliable D call. Germline CDR1 reads MNHEY; CDR2 reads SVGAGI. V shed 6 bases and J shed 0 bases, with 6 bases lying between them. CDR3 length: 12 residues. The CDR3 coding sequence is TGTGCCAGCAGGTCAAGCTCCTACGAGCAGTACTTC. This gives the protein CASRSSSYEQYF.

The genes are TRBV28 and TRBJ1-1, with D perhaps TRBD1 (5 bases). V lost 1 base to trimming and J lost 9 bases, with 15 bases between them. The length of the CDR3 is 14 residues. Per the germline V gene, CDR1 is MDHEN and CDR2 is SYDVKM. CDR3 coding DNA: TGTGCCAGCAGTTTATCGTCAAGCTGGGGGAAAGCTTTCTTT. This gives the protein CASSLSSSWGKAFF. Complete variable domain (other parts from reference TRBV28 and TRBJ1-1): DVKVTQSSRYLVKRTGEKVFLECVQDMDHENMFWYRQDPGLGLRLIYFSYDVKMKEKGDIPEGYSVSREKKERFSLILESASTNQTSMYLCASSLSSSWGKAFFGQGTRLTVV.

This clone was detected a few times. V is TRBV7-9 and J is TRBJ2-1; tentatively, D is TRBD1 (6 bases). Trimming took off 4 bases at V and 9 bases at J, with 19 bases between the two ends. The CDR3 has 15 residues. Germline V CDR1 and CDR2: SEHNR, FQNEAQ (reference sequence). In nucleotides, the CDR3 is TGTGCCAGCAGCTCCCCCGGAGGTTTAGGGGGTGAGCAGTTCTTC. Translation: CASSSPGGLGGEQFF.

V usage is TRBV28 and J usage is TRBJ2-7; D gene uncertain. CDR1 MDHEN and CDR2 SYDVKM come from the germline V gene. This CDR3 has 13 residues. Between the trimmed V and J ends, which lost 6 bases and 0 bases, there was a span of 9 bases. This CDR3 reads CASRGWDSYEQYF. CDR3 coding DNA: TGTGCCAGCAGAGGCTGGGACTCCTACGAGCAGTACTTC.

CDR3 DNA sequence: TGTGCCAGCATATCTGACAGGGGCTACGAGCAGTACTTC. Translation gives CASISDRGYEQYF. The V gene is TRBV5-4, the J gene TRBJ2-7; TRBD1 aligns across 8 bases. The CDR3 covers 13 residues. J was trimmed by 3 bases and V by 6 bases; bases with no gene match: 5. Germline V gene lookup returns CDR1 SGHNT and CDR2 YYREEE (reference sequence).

This chain connects TRBV3-1 (or the pseudogene TRBV3-2) to TRBJ2-1; no firm D call. The CDR3 contains 14 residues. V shed 3 bases and J shed 8 bases, with 14 bases lying between them. Germline CDR1 LGHDT, CDR2 YNNKEL (reference sequence). The CDR3 loop is CASSQSGGGDEQFF. The CDR3 DNA sequence: TGTGCCAGCAGCCAGTCTGGCGGTGGGGATGAGCAGTTCTTC.